These T cell receptor beta chains were read from a single sample in a study of T cell responses to AZD1222 COVID-19 vaccine. TCRdb's table, derived via immunoSEQ multiplex PCR, lists solely in-frame clones and lacks some. The data show 98,000 or so clones, about four fifths seen once. Sequenced material: peripheral blood, taken 28 days after the second AZD1222 dose. The source of these receptors is an adult who received the AZD1222 COVID-19 vaccine. Both conserved end residues are part of each CDR3.

v_gene	j_gene	CDR3aa
TRBV19	TRBJ1-2	CASSSTGTVYGYTF
TRBV18	TRBJ2-7	CASSPSRGTYEQYF
TRBV7-6	TRBJ2-7	CASSATSGSSYEQYF
TRBV12-3/TRBV12-4	TRBJ2-2	CASSLGGGGELFF
TRBV10-3	TRBJ1-2	CAISPGTGRGYGYTF
TRBV25-1	TRBJ2-2	CASSGGNTGELFF
TRBV10-3	TRBJ2-7	CAIRPFSGGGQNEQYF
TRBV29-1	TRBJ1-1	CSVQGQGNTEAFF
TRBV15	TRBJ2-7	CATSREVSGGGAYRRAYEQYF
TRBV12-5	TRBJ2-7	CASGLVLGDWTSSYEQYF
TRBV5-8	TRBJ2-5	CASSPDGTSGAQETQYF
TRBV28	TRBJ1-2	CASCGTGDRYGYTF
TRBV10-3	TRBJ2-7	CAISEPRDRESYEQYF
TRBV5-1	TRBJ2-2	CASSLARGQAPTGELFF
TRBV6-5	TRBJ2-5	CASRPGIKETQYF
TRBV6-2/TRBV6-3	TRBJ1-5	CASSFLGEEVTQHF
TRBV3-1/TRBV3-2	TRBJ2-1	CASSLYSGGNYNEQFF
TRBV3-1/TRBV3-2	TRBJ1-6	CASSQRGASSPLHF
TRBV11-3	TRBJ2-3	CASSSRDFTDTQYF
TRBV28	TRBJ1-1	CASSLYGASGEAFF
TRBV19	TRBJ1-2	CASTQDRNYGYTF
TRBV6-2/TRBV6-3	TRBJ1-1	CASSYESGRRRVFSSTEAFF
TRBV19	TRBJ1-5	CASSSIGSNQPQHF
TRBV10-2	TRBJ2-2	CASSAGRPNTGELFF
TRBV2	TRBJ1-2	CASRGPTGPYGYTF
TRBV18	TRBJ2-3	CASSPPGSSDTQYF
TRBV15	TRBJ1-6	CATSRRRGRSYNSPLHF
TRBV7-3	TRBJ1-1	CASSSSAGRNTEAFF
TRBV12-3/TRBV12-4	TRBJ1-6	CASSFREPSPLHF
TRBV3-1/TRBV3-2	TRBJ2-7	CASSHQRATVSYEQYF
TRBV6-5	TRBJ2-5	CASRGGGALETQYF
TRBV12-3/TRBV12-4	TRBJ1-1	CASSPQGRAEAFF
TRBV19	TRBJ1-5	CASSILMFVGAGSNQPQHF
TRBV6-2/TRBV6-3	TRBJ2-1	CASSYSRLSSGRTDNEQFF
TRBV18	TRBJ2-2	CASSPVSGTGELFF
TRBV7-3	TRBJ2-1	CASSLGTSGSTNEQFF
TRBV6-5	TRBJ2-3	CASRPISGGADTQYF
TRBV2	TRBJ2-5	CASKWREGGETQYF
TRBV27	TRBJ2-3	CASRTSGRTDTQYF
TRBV18	TRBJ1-1	CASSPGQNTEAFF
TRBV11-2	TRBJ2-7	CASSLRAGEFYEQYF
TRBV27	TRBJ2-7	CASSLSSGASEQYF
TRBV3-1/TRBV3-2	TRBJ1-6	CASSQELGSVSPLHF
TRBV9	TRBJ2-5	CASSVEGQGAETQYF
TRBV11-3	TRBJ1-1	CASSLGVNTEAFF
TRBV6-5	TRBJ1-1	CASRENTEAFF
TRBV7-2	TRBJ2-7	CASSLSPGQVVRQYF
TRBV20-1	TRBJ2-7	CSASDGLAGGEQYF
TRBV25-1	TRBJ2-7	CASTTSGRGNLYEQYF
TRBV7-2	TRBJ2-7	CASSLRGQGVPYEQYF
TRBV6-5	TRBJ2-7	CASSYGAGPSREQYF
TRBV9	TRBJ1-3	CASSPRTGSMGGNTIYF
TRBV2	TRBJ1-1	CASLPGQAYTEAFF
TRBV12-3/TRBV12-4	TRBJ2-1	CASTNGWGAFF
TRBV12-3/TRBV12-4	TRBJ2-2	CASTSTIIGELFF
TRBV30	TRBJ1-1	CAWLERTDTEAFF
TRBV2	TRBJ1-4	CASSGSGGSEKLFF
TRBV6-5	TRBJ1-6	CASSPTGLNSPLHF